This T cell receptor (beta chain) was found in a study of PD-L1 blockade in urothelial cancer. Whole-study context: Blood analyses occurred 3 weeks (second dose) and 6 weeks post treatment start.

PCRs each included synthetic TCR analog templates spiked in. Sequencing used immunoSEQ multiplex PCR; TCRdb keeps in-frame clones, though not all of them. Of tens of thousands of clones listed, 90% are singletons. For this clone: Its antigen is unidentified.

Study-wide findings and caveats: Stronger expansion of tumor-associated clones in blood at 3 weeks distinguished durable-benefit patients.

Time point of the sample: pretreatment peripheral blood. Pretreatment and on-treatment blood mononuclear cell samples were taken, totaling between 1 and 8 time points per patient. CDR1 is SGHTA and CDR2 is FQGTGA in the germline V gene. The CDR3 contains 13 residues. V shed 6 bases and J shed 2 bases, with 7 bases lying between them. The sample was PBMCs, taken around atezolizumab (anti-PD-L1) treatment. V is TRBV7-3 and J is TRBJ2-2; D perhaps matches TRBD1 (5 bases). The source is a man aged 55 to 70 with urothelial cancer. The CDR3 here is CASSQGNTGELFF. CDR3 nucleotide sequence: TGTGCCAGCAGTCAGGGAAACACCGGGGAGCTGTTTTTT.